Described below is a single T cell receptor beta chain sequence and its context. Its antigen remains unidentified. No clone much larger than this one lies a single base away; base qualities are absent. Profiling of TCR beta VDJ combinations and CDR3 sequences used genomic DNA as the template. An Illumina HiSeq 2000 was used for TCR repertoire sequencing. The study's own analysis went as follows. Repertoires were assessed using TRBV/TRBJ rearrangement plots, CDR3 size and DJ length profiles, and Simpson's diversity index. The most abundant DNA sequence in the deep sequencing data was taken as the immunodominant clone. CDR3 amino acid sequences were screened for sharing across subjects and compared with published repertoires and the VDJdb database. The raw public data were reprocessed by TCRdb itself: fastp quality trimming at Q25, MiXCR clonotype calling, in-frame beta chains only. Duplicate CDR3 protein sequences are folded into a single record with the most common DNA and genes. Here the V and J calls rest on TCRdb's processing, not on the authors' analysis. The sample profile shows under 350,000 distinct CDR3 sequences; approximately 58% of them were found once. The top ten clonotypes cover around 1.3% of the sample.

This specimen belongs to a study of CD8+CD57+ T cells in acquired aplastic anemia listed by TCRdb under 2018. About the full investigation: On average, sorted CD4+ and CD8+ cells yielded around 3.5 ug of extracted DNA, with a range of 0.2 to 27.4 ug. CD8+CD57+ expansion was defined as frequency above the mean frequency observed in healthy subjects. Results the study describes overall, beyond this receptor: CD8+ Simpson's diversity did not differ significantly between patients and healthy controls (P=0.060). Although 25 to 30 CD8+ CDR3 sequences were shared by patients and controls, these sequences appeared highly expressed in patients and within the immunodominant clones of patients.

Flow cytometry had shown CD8+CD57+ cell expansion in the patients selected for sequencing. Severe acquired aplastic anemia was diagnosed in all patients according to International Study of Aplastic Anemia and Agranulocytosis and Camitta criteria. No patient had received any therapy when blood was sampled. TCR repertoires of sorted CD4+ and CD8+ blood T cells from severe aplastic anemia patients and healthy subjects were deep-sequenced in the study. Patients were enrolled under clinicaltrials.gov protocols 00001620, 01623167, 00001397, 00071045, 00081523 and 00961064 in the USA. Ficoll-Paque density gradient centrifugation was used to isolate peripheral blood mononuclear cells. CD4+ and CD8+ T cells were sorted by FACS or magnetic beads before DNA extraction. The material sequenced was sorted CD4+, CD8+, or CD8+CD57+ T cells (not recorded which) from PBMCs. This TCR was recovered from a human donor with aplastic anemia.

The CDR3 sequence is CSARDRLSNQPQHF. The sequenced DNA: TGCAGTGCTAGAGATCGACTTAGCAATCAGCCCCAGCATTTT. The chain is made from TRBV20-1 and TRBJ1-5; there is no confident call for the D gene. From the germline V gene (reference sequence), CDR1 is DFQATT and CDR2 is SNEGSKA. V was cut back by 0 bases and J by 0 bases, leaving a gap of 6 bases between them. Including the terminal cysteine and phenylalanine, the CDR3 comprises 14 residues. The read is trimmed to its CDR3 DNA, 42 bases read in frame from base 1.